This TCR beta chain was recorded in a study of blood T cell repertoires in COVID-19. Whole-study context: The analysed material was cDNA or gDNA that came from T cells, B-cell-depleted T cells, or PBMCs.

Repertoires were generated with immunoSEQ multiplex PCR, while TCRdb's copy carries only in-frame clones and drops some. The sample contains about 300,000 clones, 89% of which appear only once. Sequencing was performed on peripheral blood. This receptor was taken from a woman aged 30 to 39 with COVID-19, enrolled during active disease.

For the CDR3, the DNA is TGTGCCAGCAGTCGGACTAGCGGGGGGAACACCGGGGAGCTGTTTTTT. It yields the protein CASSRTSGGNTGELFF. This chain links TRBV2 with TRBJ2-2, with 13 bases fitting TRBD2. CDR1 is SNHLY, CDR2 FYNNEI, per germline. V shed 5 bases, J shed 1 base, and the junction held 1 base outside the gene matches. The CDR3 is 16 amino acids.